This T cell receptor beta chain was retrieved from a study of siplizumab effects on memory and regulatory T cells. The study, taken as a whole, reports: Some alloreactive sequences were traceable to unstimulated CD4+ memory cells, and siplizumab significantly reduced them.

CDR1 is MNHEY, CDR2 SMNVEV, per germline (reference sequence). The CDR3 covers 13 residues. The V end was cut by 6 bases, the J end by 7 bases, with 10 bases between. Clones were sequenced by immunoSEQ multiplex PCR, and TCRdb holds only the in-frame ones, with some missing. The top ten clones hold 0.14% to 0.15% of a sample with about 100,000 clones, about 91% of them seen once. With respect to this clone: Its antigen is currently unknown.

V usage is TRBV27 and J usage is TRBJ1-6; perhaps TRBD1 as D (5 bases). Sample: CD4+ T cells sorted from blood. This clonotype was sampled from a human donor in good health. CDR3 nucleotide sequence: TGTGCCAGCAGGGAGGGGACCAATTCACCCCTCCACTTT. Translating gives CASREGTNSPLHF.